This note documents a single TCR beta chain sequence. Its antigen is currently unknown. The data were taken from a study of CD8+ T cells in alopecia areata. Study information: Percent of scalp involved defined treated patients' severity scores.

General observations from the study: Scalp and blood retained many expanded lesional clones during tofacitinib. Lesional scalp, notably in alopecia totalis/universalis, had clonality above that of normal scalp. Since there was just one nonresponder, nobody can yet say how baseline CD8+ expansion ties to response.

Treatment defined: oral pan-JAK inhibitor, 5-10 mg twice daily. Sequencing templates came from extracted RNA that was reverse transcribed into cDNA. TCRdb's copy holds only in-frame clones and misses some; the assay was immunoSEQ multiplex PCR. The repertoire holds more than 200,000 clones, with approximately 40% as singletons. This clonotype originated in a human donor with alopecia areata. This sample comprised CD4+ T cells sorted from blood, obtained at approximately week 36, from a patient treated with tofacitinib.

The CDR3 coding sequence is TGTGCCAGCAGCCAAGGAGGCGTGGGCTCCTACAATGAGCAGTTCTTC. Translating it yields CASSQGGVGSYNEQFF. The chain couples TRBV14 to TRBJ2-1; unclear D gene. The V gene's germline CDR1 is SGHDN and CDR2 FVKESK. CDR3 length equals 16 residues. Trimming stripped 1 base from V and 0 bases from J, with 10 bases between.